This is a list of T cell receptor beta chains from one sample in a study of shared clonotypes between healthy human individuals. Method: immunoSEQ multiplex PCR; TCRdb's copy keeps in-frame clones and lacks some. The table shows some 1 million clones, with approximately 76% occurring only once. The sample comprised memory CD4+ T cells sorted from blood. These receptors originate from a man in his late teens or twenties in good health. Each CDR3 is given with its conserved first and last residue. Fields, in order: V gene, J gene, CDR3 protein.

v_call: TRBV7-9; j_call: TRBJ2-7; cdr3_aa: CASSMGLAGSSYEQYF
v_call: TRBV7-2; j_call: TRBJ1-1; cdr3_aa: CASSQRQGRDTEAFF
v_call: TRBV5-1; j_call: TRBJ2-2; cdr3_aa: CASSLDGQQTGELFF
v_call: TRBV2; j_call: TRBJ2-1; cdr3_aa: CASSATGLSGREQFF
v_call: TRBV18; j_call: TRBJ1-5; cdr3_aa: CASSRVDDQPQHF
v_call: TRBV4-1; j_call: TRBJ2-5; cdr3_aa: CASSQEVAGAVLGETQYF
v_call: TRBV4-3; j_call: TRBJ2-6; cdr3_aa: CASSQDLNRGARTGANVLTF
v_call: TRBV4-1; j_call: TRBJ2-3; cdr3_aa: CASSRTGKTDTQYF
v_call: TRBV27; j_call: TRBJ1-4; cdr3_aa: CASSLRPPGAANEKLFF
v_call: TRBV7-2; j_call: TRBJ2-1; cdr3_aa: CASSPRPLGTEQFF
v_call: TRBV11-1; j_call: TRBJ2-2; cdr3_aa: CASSPRTGAFSRELFF
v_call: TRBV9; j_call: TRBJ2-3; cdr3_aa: CASSVEAGVTDTQYF
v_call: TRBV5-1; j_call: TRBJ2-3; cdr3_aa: CASSRLISEADTQYF
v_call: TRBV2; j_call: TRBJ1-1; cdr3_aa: CASSDRVGAFF
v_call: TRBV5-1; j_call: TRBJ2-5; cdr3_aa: CASSTWTAETQYF
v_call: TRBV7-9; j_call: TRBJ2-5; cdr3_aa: CASSQEGETQYF